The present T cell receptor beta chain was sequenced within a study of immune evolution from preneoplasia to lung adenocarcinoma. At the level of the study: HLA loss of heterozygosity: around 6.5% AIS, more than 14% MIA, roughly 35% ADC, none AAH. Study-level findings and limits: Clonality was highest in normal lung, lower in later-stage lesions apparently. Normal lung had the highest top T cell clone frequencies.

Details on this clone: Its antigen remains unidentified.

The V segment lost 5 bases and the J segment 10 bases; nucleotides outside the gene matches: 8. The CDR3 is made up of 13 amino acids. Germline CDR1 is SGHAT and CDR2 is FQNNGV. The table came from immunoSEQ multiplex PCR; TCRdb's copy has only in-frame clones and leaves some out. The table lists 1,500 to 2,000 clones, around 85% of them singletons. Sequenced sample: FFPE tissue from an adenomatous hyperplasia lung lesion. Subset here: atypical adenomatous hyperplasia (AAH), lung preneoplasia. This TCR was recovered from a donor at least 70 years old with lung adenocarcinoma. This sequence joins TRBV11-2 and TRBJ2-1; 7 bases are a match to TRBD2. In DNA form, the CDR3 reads TGTGCCAGCAGCATCAGACGGGAGGCCGAGCAGTTCTTC. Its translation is CASSIRREAEQFF.